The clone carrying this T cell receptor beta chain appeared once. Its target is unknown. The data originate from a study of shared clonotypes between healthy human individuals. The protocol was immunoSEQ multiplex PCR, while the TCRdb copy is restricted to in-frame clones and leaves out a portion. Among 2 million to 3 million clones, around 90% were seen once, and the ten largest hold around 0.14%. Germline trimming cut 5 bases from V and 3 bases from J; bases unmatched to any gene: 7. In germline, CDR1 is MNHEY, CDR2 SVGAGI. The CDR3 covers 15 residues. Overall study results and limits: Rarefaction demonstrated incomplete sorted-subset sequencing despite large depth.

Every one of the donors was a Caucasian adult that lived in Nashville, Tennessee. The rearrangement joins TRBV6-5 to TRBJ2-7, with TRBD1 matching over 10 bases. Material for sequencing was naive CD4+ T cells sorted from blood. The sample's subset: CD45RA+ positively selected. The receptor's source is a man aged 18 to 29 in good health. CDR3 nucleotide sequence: TGTGCCAGCAGTCGAGGGGGGACAGGGGACTACGAGCAGTACTTC. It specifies CASSRGGTGDYEQYF.